A selection of T cell receptor beta chains follows, all from one sample in a study of blood T cell repertoires in COVID-19. The protocol was immunoSEQ multiplex PCR, while the TCRdb copy is restricted to in-frame clones and leaves out a portion. The sample has approximately 140,000 clones, 80% to 90% seen once. The sequenced sample was peripheral blood. The receptors shown here come from a human donor with acute or convalescent COVID-19. The donor label of this sample is uncertain. Each CDR3 is given with its conserved first and last residue. D genes are given only for firm matches. The listing skips clone size in some rows; elsewhere it reads once, few, many or a size class.

>15|NA|NA|TRBV6-4|TRBJ1-1
CASSDSGGMGTEAFF
TGTGCCAGCAGTGACTCGGGGGGAATGGGCACTGAAGCTTTCTTT
>15|TRBD1|NA|TRBV5-1|TRBJ2-3
CASSPLQGARDTQYF
TGCGCCAGCAGTCCTCTACAGGGGGCTAGGGATACGCAGTATTTT
>14|NA|NA|TRBV15|TRBJ2-3
CATSGIYTGDTQYF
TGTGCCACTTCGGGGATTTATACAGGGGATACGCAGTATTTT
>14|NA|NA|TRBV5-1|TRBJ2-2
CASSLGGGAGELFF
TGCGCCAGCAGCTTGGGAGGGGGGGCCGGGGAGCTGTTTTTT
>14|NA|once|TRBV7-9|TRBJ1-2
CASSPGGVDYGYTF
TGTGCCAGCAGCCCCGGGGGGGTGGACTATGGCTACACCTTC
>12|TRBD1|once|TRBV5-1|TRBJ1-2
CASSYPDRGYTF
TGCGCCAGCAGCTACCCGGACAGGGGATACACCTTC
>15|NA|once|TRBV2|TRBJ1-1
CASSPRGKSRTEAFF
TGTGCCAGCAGCCCGCGGGGGAAGAGTAGGACTGAAGCTTTCTTT
>15|TRBD1|NA|TRBV13|TRBJ1-1
CASSSGQGAGAEAFF
TGTGCCAGCAGCTCGGGACAGGGGGCTGGGGCTGAAGCTTTCTTT
>16|NA|many|TRBV4-1|TRBJ1-4
CASSQEGGRTNEKLFF
TGCGCCAGCAGCCAAGAGGGGGGGAGAACTAATGAAAAACTGTTTTTT
>16|TRBD2|NA|TRBV27|TRBJ2-1
CASNLGAGRAINEQFF
TGTGCCAGCAACCTAGGGGCAGGGAGGGCGATTAATGAGCAGTTCTTC
>15|TRBD2|NA|TRBV7-6|TRBJ2-1
CASSDRGSGYNEQFF
TGTGCCAGCAGCGACCGGGGTAGCGGGTACAATGAGCAGTTCTTC
>15|NA|NA|TRBV11-2|TRBJ2-3
CASSFRGASTDTQYF
TGTGCCAGCAGTTTTCGGGGGGCTAGCACAGATACGCAGTATTTT
>14|TRBD2|NA|TRBV27|TRBJ2-1
CASSTGGGVNEQFF
TGTGCCAGCAGCACGGGCGGGGGGGTCAATGAGCAGTTCTTC
>18|TRBD1|NA|TRBV18|TRBJ1-5
CASSPAGTGDGRNQPQHF
TGTGCCAGCTCACCAGCCGGGACAGGGGATGGGCGCAATCAGCCCCAGCATTTT
>15|NA|NA|TRBV19|TRBJ1-2
CASIPEEGRVRGYTF
TGTGCCAGTATCCCGGAGGAGGGCCGGGTGAGAGGCTACACCTTC
>13|TRBD1|NA|TRBV10-1|TRBJ1-1
CASSGGAGGKAFF
TGCGCCAGCAGTGGTGGGGCAGGGGGGAAAGCTTTCTTT
>15|NA|NA|TRBV6-1|TRBJ2-7
CASSEAWRGKDEQYF
TGTGCCAGCAGTGAAGCTTGGCGGGGAAAAGACGAGCAGTACTTC
>14|TRBD1|NA|TRBV7-8|TRBJ1-4
CASSLGQANEKLFF
TGTGCCAGCAGCCTGGGACAGGCTAATGAAAAACTGTTTTTT
>16|NA|NA|TRBV15|TRBJ1-1
CATSRGLKGRNTEAFF
TGTGCCACCAGCAGAGGACTAAAGGGCAGGAACACTGAAGCTTTCTTT
>13|TRBD1|NA|TRBV19|TRBJ1-6
CASTGQEGSPLHF
TGTGCCAGTACCGGACAGGAAGGTTCACCCCTCCACTTT
>16|TRBD1|NA|TRBV27|TRBJ1-1
CASSLSYQGVRTEAFF
TGTGCCAGCAGTTTATCGTATCAGGGGGTGCGGACTGAAGCTTTCTTT
>15|TRBD1|NA|TRBV5-1|TRBJ1-1
CASSLGTGRINEAFF
TGCGCCAGCAGCTTGGGGACAGGCCGGATCAATGAAGCTTTCTTT
>13|NA|NA|TRBV19|TRBJ1-6
CATTTASGIPLHF
TGTGCCACCACGACGGCCAGCGGGATACCCCTCCACTTT